A single sample is the source of the 30 T cell receptor beta chains below, sequenced in a study of T-cell reconstitution after alpha-beta-depleted transplantation in children. Unique molecular identifiers were incorporated when the TCRbeta library was constructed. TCRdb independently ran MiXCR on the PCR reads; one entry per CDR3 protein. Altogether 540,000 or so distinct CDR3 sequences are present, 23% being singletons, with the ten largest covering less than 15%. Specimen: PBMCs, mostly from graft donor cells, collected 360 days after TCRalphabeta/CD19-depleted stem cell transplant. The receptors shown here come from a boy younger than two who had a stem cell transplant for acute myeloid leukemia, so the T cells may come from the graft donor.

The rearrangement uses TRBV29-1 and TRBJ1-3; D ambiguous. V was shortened by 4 bases and J by 1 base, with 2 bases between the two germline ends. The germline V gene has CDR1 SQVTM and CDR2 ANQGSEA. This CDR3 comprises 11 residues. CDR3 residues: CSVGSGNTIYF. CDR3 nucleotide sequence: TGCAGCGTTGGGTCTGGAAACACCATATATTTT. The variable domain in full, with the rest retrieved from reference TRBV29-1 and TRBJ1-3, is SAVISQKPSRDICQRGTSLTIQCQVDSQVTMMFWYRQQPGQSLTLIATANQGSEATYESGFVIDKFPISRPNLTFSTLTVSNMSPEDSSIYLCSVGSGNTIYFGEGSWLTVV.

This clonotype has ten or more counts. The chain couples TRBV6-4 to TRBJ2-7; maybe TRBD2 (5 bases). Per germline, CDR1 MRHNA and CDR2 SNTAGT. The germline V and J ends were trimmed by 7 bases and 3 bases, with 10 bases remaining between them. This CDR3 is 12 amino acids long. In DNA form, the CDR3 reads TGTGCCAGCACACTCCGGGACTACGAGCAGTACGTC. This encodes CASTLRDYEQYV.

The chain joins TRBV20-1 to TRBJ1-3; D remains unclear. The CDR3 runs 18 residues. Trimming removed 7 bases at V and 0 bases at J, with 25 bases between. Germline CDR1 reads DFQATT; CDR2 reads SNEGSKA (reference sequence). CDR3 nucleotide sequence: TGCAGTGTAAGGGATGTAGGCCTACACGGTAACTCTGGAAACACCATATATTTT. Its translation is CSVRDVGLHGNSGNTIYF.

This clonotype occurred a few times. The chain combines TRBV20-1 with TRBJ1-2; TRBD1 agrees at 12 bases. Germline assignment: CDR1 DFQATT and CDR2 SNEGSKA (reference sequence). V gave up 3 bases and J gave up 7 bases; unmatched junction bases: 9. The CDR3 consists of 15 residues. DNA of the CDR3: TGCAGTGCTAGCGGGACAGGGGGCTTATCCCGTGGCTACACCTTC. It yields the protein CSASGTGGLSRGYTF.

This clonotype appeared a few times. The chain recombines TRBV6-5 with TRBJ2-2, with 10 bases fitting TRBD2. This CDR3 comprises 16 residues. V was pared by 2 bases and J by 6 bases, with 6 bases of the junction left unmatched. Looked up from germline, CDR1 is MNHEY and CDR2 is SVGAGI. The CDR3 sequence: CASSYGRSGGAGELFF. CDR3 DNA sequence: TGTGCCAGCAGTTACGGGAGGAGCGGGGGGGCCGGGGAGCTGTTTTTT.

The chain couples TRBV15 to TRBJ2-3; 11 positions agree with TRBD2. V trimming: 0 bases; J trimming: 9 bases; junction bases outside the gene matches: 11. This CDR3 has 17 amino acids. In germline, CDR1 is LNHNV, CDR2 YYDKDF (reference sequence). CDR3: CATSRDSTSGAKRTQYF. CDR3 DNA sequence: TGTGCCACCAGCAGAGATTCGACTAGCGGGGCCAAACGAACGCAGTATTTT.

This clonotype was found a few times. The chain recombines TRBV6-5 with TRBJ2-1; unclear D gene. Germline V CDR1 and CDR2: MNHEY, SVGAGI. The CDR3 is 13 residues long. Trimming left V 0 bases short and J 5 bases short, with 5 bases between. The CDR3 DNA follows: TGTGCCAGCAGTTACTCATTGAACAATGAGCAGTTCTTC. Translated, it gives CASSYSLNNEQFF.

Ten or more counts support this clonotype. The rearrangement links TRBV5-1 to TRBJ2-1, with D possibly matching TRBD2 (5 bases). The CDR3 is 18 residues long. The germline V and J ends were trimmed by 4 bases and 0 bases, with 20 bases remaining between them. CDR1 and CDR2 (germline): SGHRS, YFSETQ. The CDR3 here is CASSSQRGSPSSYNEQFF. CDR3 DNA: TGCGCCAGCAGCAGCCAGAGAGGGAGCCCGAGCTCCTACAATGAGCAGTTCTTC.

In DNA form, the CDR3 reads TGCAGTGCTAGCAGCGGGGATTACAATGAGCAGTTCTTC. Protein: CSASSGDYNEQFF. This chain joins TRBV20-1 and TRBJ2-1; TRBD2 agrees at 7 bases. The CDR3 is 13 residues long. Germline CDR1 is DFQATT and CDR2 is SNEGSKA (reference sequence). With 3 bases clipped from V and 4 bases from J, the junction kept 3 bases outside the gene matches.

This chain links TRBV4-1 with TRBJ2-4; unclear D gene. V was cut by 6 bases and J by 0 bases, with 12 bases left in between. This CDR3 region has 15 residues. The germline V gene has CDR1 MGHRA and CDR2 YSYEKL. The CDR3 reads CASRVSWLAKNIQYF. Written as DNA, the CDR3 is TGCGCCAGCAGAGTATCCTGGCTAGCCAAAAACATTCAGTACTTC.

This clonotype turned up a few times. J is TRBJ1-1 and V is TRBV20-1; 8 nucleotides align to TRBD1. The CDR3 has 13 amino acids. Germline assignment: CDR1 DFQATT and CDR2 SNEGSKA (reference sequence). CDR3 sequence: CRRTGFEVTEAFF. The CDR3, as DNA: TGCAGACGGACAGGGTTTGAGGTAACTGAAGCTTTCTTT.

The V and J genes are TRBV7-3 and TRBJ2-1; TRBD2 agrees at 12 bases. Germline loops: CDR1 SGHTA, CDR2 FQGTGA. There are 16 residues in the CDR3. Unmatched junction bases numbered 9, after V lost 4 bases and J lost 8 bases. DNA of the CDR3: TGTGCCAGCAGCTCTAGCGGGGGGGCACGAAGCGATGAGCAGTTCTTC. Translation gives CASSSSGGARSDEQFF.

This clonotype was counted between two and nine times. The chain uses TRBV28 and TRBJ1-1; D is perhaps TRBD1 (5 bases). Looked up from germline, CDR1 is MDHEN and CDR2 is SYDVKM. V lost 4 bases to trimming and J lost 7 bases, with 19 bases between them. The CDR3 extends over 15 amino acids. The CDR3 region is CASSWVGGALYEAFF. CDR3 nucleotides: TGTGCCAGCAGTTGGGTAGGAGGGGCCCTTTATGAAGCTTTCTTT. The variable domain in full, with the rest retrieved from reference TRBV28 and TRBJ1-1, is DVKVTQSSRYLVKRTGEKVFLECVQDMDHENMFWYRQDPGLGLRLIYFSYDVKMKEKGDIPEGYSVSREKKERFSLILESASTNQTSMYLCASSWVGGALYEAFFGQGTRLTVV.

V is TRBV20-1 and J is TRBJ2-4; D gene uncertain. The CDR3 extends over 14 amino acids. CDR1 is DFQATT, CDR2 SNEGSKA, per germline (reference sequence). The V end lost 5 bases, the J end lost 0 bases, and 11 bases lay between the germline ends. CDR3 bases: TGCAGTGCTTCTCCTTTCGTAGCCAAAAACATTCAGTACTTC. Amino acids: CSASPFVAKNIQYF.

This clonotype has a handful of counts. The rearrangement uses TRBV29-1 and TRBJ1-6; D ambiguous. This CDR3 is 13 amino acids long. V was pared by 8 bases and J by 1 base, with 9 bases between. Germline V gene data show CDR1 as SQVTM and CDR2 as ANQGSEA. The CDR3 region has the DNA TGCAGCCTCCGTGGATCCTATAATTCACCCCTCCACTTT. This codes for CSLRGSYNSPLHF.

This clonotype turned up a few times. The chain employs TRBV20-1 and TRBJ2-1; 12 bases agree with TRBD2. Germline V gene sequence: CDR1 DFQATT, CDR2 SNEGSKA (reference sequence). The J segment lost 6 bases and the V segment lost 2 bases, leaving 8 bases of the junction unmatched. The CDR3 sequence is 16 residues long. Here the CDR3 DNA reads TGCAGTGCTAGACGCCCGGGACTAGCGGGCCTCAATGAGCAGTTCTTC. Protein sequence: CSARRPGLAGLNEQFF.

This clonotype was seen only a few times. The chain combines TRBV20-1 with TRBJ2-7; perhaps TRBD1 as D (6 bases). This CDR3 is built from 11 residues. The germline gives CDR1 DFQATT, CDR2 SNEGSKA (reference sequence). V lost 3 bases and J lost 6, with 9 bases in between. The CDR3 reads CSASSGVEQYF. The CDR3 DNA follows: TGCAGTGCTAGTTCAGGGGTCGAGCAGTACTTC.

The chain employs TRBV14 and TRBJ1-2, with D unresolved. CDR1 SGHDN and CDR2 FVKESK come from the germline V gene. This CDR3 spans 15 amino acids. Trimming pared 4 bases from V and 0 bases from J, leaving 12 bases between. The CDR3 here is CASSRVTSANYGYTF. The CDR3 bases are TGTGCCAGCAGCCGGGTCACCTCAGCTAACTATGGCTACACCTTC. The whole variable domain, filled in from reference TRBV14 and TRBJ1-2, reads EAGVTQFPSHSVIEKGQTVTLRCDPISGHDNLYWYRRVMGKEIKFLLHFVKESKQDESGMPNNRFLAERTGGTYSTLKVQPAELEDSGVYFCASSRVTSANYGYTFGSGTRLTVV.

The sample holds many counts of this clonotype. The CDR3, as DNA: TGCAGTGCTAGGGGGACAGGTACCTACGAGCAGTACTTC. Protein product: CSARGTGTYEQYF. The chain uses TRBV20-1 and TRBJ2-7, with 8 positions matching TRBD1. Looked up from germline, CDR1 is DFQATT and CDR2 is SNEGSKA (reference sequence). CDR3 length equals 13 residues. The V and J ends lost 3 bases and 2 bases, in that order; junction bases with no gene match: 3.

The chain combines TRBV28 with TRBJ2-5; 10 nucleotides align to TRBD1. Germline loops: CDR1 MDHEN, CDR2 SYDVKM. The CDR3 extends over 16 amino acids. The V segment lost 6 bases and the J segment 5 bases; nucleotides outside the gene matches: 12. The chain's CDR3 is CASSPNWDRGEETQYF. CDR3 in DNA: TGTGCCAGCAGCCCTAATTGGGACAGGGGCGAGGAGACCCAGTACTTC.

This clonotype was seen many times. This chain joins TRBV6-1 and TRBJ2-2; 7 bases agree with TRBD1. CDR1 is MNHNS and CDR2 is SASEGT in the germline V gene. Trimming at V came to 10 bases and at J to 2 bases, leaving 10 bases not matched to a gene. CDR3 length: 15 amino acids. CDR3 region: CAIRGAGGNTGELFF. Here the CDR3 DNA reads TGTGCCATCCGTGGGGCAGGGGGAAACACCGGGGAGCTGTTTTTT.

This chain uses TRBV5-1 with TRBJ1-1; D is possibly TRBD1 (5 bases). The germline CDR1 and CDR2 sequences are SGHRS and YFSETQ. This CDR3 has 14 amino acids. V gave up 0 bases and J gave up 11 bases, with 17 bases separating them. The CDR3 loop is CASSLDLGQVDAFF. Here the CDR3 DNA reads TGCGCCAGCAGCTTGGATTTGGGGCAGGTTGACGCTTTCTTT.

The chain has TRBV5-6 and TRBJ1-4; unclear D gene. The CDR3 spans 12 residues. Germline CDR1 reads SGHDT; CDR2 reads YYEEEE. The V gene lost 1 base and the J gene lost 13 bases, with 11 bases spanning the gap. CDR3 coding DNA: TGTGCCAGCAGCTTGCAATCCGGGAGACTGTTTTTT. Residues: CASSLQSGRLFF.

This clonotype showed up just a few times. The J gene is TRBJ2-3, the V gene TRBV20-1; tentatively, D is TRBD2 (6 bases). The germline CDR1 and CDR2 sequences are DFQATT and SNEGSKA (reference sequence). This CDR3 has 15 amino acids. The V gene lost 1 base and the J gene lost 5 bases, with 16 bases spanning the gap. CDR3 sequence: CSARALRPGGDTQYF. The CDR3 DNA follows: TGCAGTGCTAGAGCACTACGTCCCGGGGGAGATACGCAGTATTTT.

The rearrangement joins TRBV27 to TRBJ2-1; tentatively, D is TRBD1 or TRBD2 (5 bases each). Germline V gene lookup returns CDR1 MNHEY and CDR2 SMNVEV (reference sequence). Trimming removed 8 bases from V and 4 bases from J, with 12 bases in between. The CDR3 length is 13 residues. This CDR3 is CASSGRAYNEQFF. The CDR3, as DNA: TGTGCCAGCTCGGGACGAGCTTACAATGAGCAGTTCTTC.

This clonotype was detected a few times. The limits of the CDR3 on the DNA are not certain, so only TCRdb's listed CDR3 is given. The CDR3 here is CASSLERDSNTGELFF. This chain uses TRBV4-3 with TRBJ2-2; TRBD1 was called by the table and not checked on the DNA. Germline CDR1 LGHNA, CDR2 YSLEER. The CDR3 is 16 residues long, counting both termini.

This clonotype was seen a few times. This chain joins TRBV7-3 and TRBJ2-7, with 11 bases matching TRBD2. The CDR3 has 18 residues. CDR1 and CDR2 from the germline V gene are SGHTA and FQGTGA. V lost 0 bases, J lost 3 bases, and 10 bases stayed unmatched. The chain's CDR3 is CASSLTSGGATLGYEQYF. The CDR3 nucleotides read TGTGCCAGCAGCTTAACTAGCGGGGGGGCCACCCTAGGCTACGAGCAGTACTTC.

This clonotype has ten or more counts. The chain joins TRBV12-3 or TRBV12-4 to TRBJ1-5; the match to TRBD1 covers 10 bases. With 9 bases clipped from V and 5 bases from J, the junction kept 4 bases outside the gene matches. The CDR3 loop spans 13 amino acids. CDR3 loop: CASRTGGYQPQHF. CDR3 DNA: TGTGCCAGTAGGACAGGGGGTTATCAGCCCCAGCATTTT.

The chain links TRBV4-2 to TRBJ2-2; the D is unclear. The CDR3 is 10 amino acids. V was cut by 8 bases and J by 8 bases, with 6 bases left in between. Germline V lookup: CDR1 LGHNA, CDR2 YNFKEQ. The CDR3 sequence is CASGVGELFF. The CDR3 DNA is TGTGCCAGCGGGGTGGGGGAGCTGTTTTTT.

This clonotype turned up a few times. The chain has TRBV20-1 and TRBJ2-5, with TRBD2 as a possible D gene (6 bases). CDR1 and CDR2 (germline): DFQATT, SNEGSKA (reference sequence). The CDR3 contains 13 residues. CDR3: CSGRAGSQETQYF. The DNA for the CDR3 is TGCAGCGGTAGGGCGGGGTCTCAAGAGACCCAGTACTTC.